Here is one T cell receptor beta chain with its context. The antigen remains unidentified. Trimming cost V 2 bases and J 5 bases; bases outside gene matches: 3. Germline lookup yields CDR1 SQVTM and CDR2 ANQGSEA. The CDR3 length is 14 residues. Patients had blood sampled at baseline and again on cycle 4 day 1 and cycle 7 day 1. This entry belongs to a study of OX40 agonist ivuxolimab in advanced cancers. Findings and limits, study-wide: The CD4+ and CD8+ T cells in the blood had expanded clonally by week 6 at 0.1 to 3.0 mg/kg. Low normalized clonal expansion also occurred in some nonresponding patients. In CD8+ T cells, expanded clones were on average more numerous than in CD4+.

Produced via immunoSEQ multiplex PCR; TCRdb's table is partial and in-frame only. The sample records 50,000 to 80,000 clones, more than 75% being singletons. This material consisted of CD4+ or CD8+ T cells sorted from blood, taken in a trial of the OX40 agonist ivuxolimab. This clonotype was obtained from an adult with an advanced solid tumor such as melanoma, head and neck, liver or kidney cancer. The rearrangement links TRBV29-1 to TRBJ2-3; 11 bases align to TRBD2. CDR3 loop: CSVERLAGGDTQYF. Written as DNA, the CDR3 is TGCAGCGTTGAAAGGCTAGCGGGAGGAGATACGCAGTATTTT.